The entry that follows covers one TCR beta chain sequence. Germline CDR1 MDHEN, CDR2 SYDVKM. The CDR3 is made up of 13 amino acids. V was trimmed by 6 bases and J by 7 bases, leaving 15 bases between them. In the original analysis: Nucleated cell number was recorded as an estimate derived from reference gene primer amplification. Some clones are missing from TCRdb's copy, which holds only in-frame ones; the method was immunoSEQ multiplex PCR. V and J calls and clone size are those listed in that table; D and trimming were worked out from the DNA. The profile shows fewer than 250,000 clones, approximately 81% of them singletons. The data derive from a study of blood T cell repertoires in COVID-19. The wider study: Samples representing acute and convalescent COVID-19 were sourced from the United States, Italy and Spain. T cells, B-cell-depleted T cells, or PBMCs supplied cDNA or gDNA.

Sequencing was carried out using PBMCs or T cells enriched from blood (not recorded which). The chain employs TRBV28 and TRBJ2-5; D perhaps matches TRBD1 (6 bases). The TCR comes from a woman aged 50 to 60 with acute COVID-19. CDR3: CASRGTTRSTQYF. CDR3 in DNA: TGTGCCAGCAGGGGGACAACTAGATCGACCCAGTACTTC.